A single sample is the source of the 20 T cell receptor beta chains below, sequenced in a study of preoperative IRX-2 immunotherapy in early breast cancer. This table comes from immunoSEQ multiplex PCR, and its TCRdb copy is limited to in-frame clones, with some not included. The table has around 60,000 clones, approximately 93% seen once; the top ten hold under 2%. Treatment denoted: preoperative locoregional IRX-2 cytokine immunotherapy. Sampling was done from a patient treated with IRX-2 immunotherapy. The source is a human donor with breast cancer.

This rearrangement joins TRBV7-9 to TRBJ1-5; D is unresolved. V lost 5 bases and J 3 bases, leaving 8 bases between the germline ends. Germline V CDR1 and CDR2: SEHNR, FQNEAQ (reference sequence). The CDR3 covers 13 residues. This CDR3 reads CASSPDTNQPQHF. The CDR3 coding sequence is TGTGCCAGCAGCCCTGACACCAATCAGCCCCAGCATTTT.

The J gene is TRBJ1-1, the V gene TRBV6-5; TRBD1 aligns across 9 bases. This CDR3 region has 15 residues. J lost 1 base, V lost 5 bases, and 5 bases had no gene match. Germline-derived CDR1 and CDR2 are MNHEY and SVGAGI. This CDR3 reads CASSRQGVGNTEAFF. CDR3 bases: TGTGCCAGCAGTAGACAGGGGGTAGGGAACACTGAAGCTTTCTTT.

V usage is TRBV6-5 and J usage is TRBJ1-3; no clear D gene. CDR1 MNHEY and CDR2 SVGAGI come from the germline V gene. V was cut by 5 bases and J by 1 base, with 9 bases left in between. The CDR3 totals 14 residues. The CDR3: CASSPDGSGNTIYF. The CDR3 DNA is TGTGCCAGCAGTCCGGACGGATCTGGAAACACCATATATTTT.

The chain uses TRBV13 and TRBJ2-1, with 10 bases that match TRBD2. Trimming took 4 bases from V and 0 from J; bases not matched to a gene: 3. The CDR3 totals 16 residues. Germline CDR1 and CDR2: PRHDT and FYEKMQ (reference sequence). As DNA, the CDR3 is TGTGCCAGCAGCTCCCCTAGCGGGGGCTCCTACAATGAGCAGTTCTTC. This codes for CASSSPSGGSYNEQFF.

V usage is TRBV27 and J usage is TRBJ1-5; 8 bases match TRBD1. This CDR3 comprises 14 residues. V gave up 6 bases and J gave up 6 bases; unmatched junction bases: 7. The germline V gene has CDR1 MNHEY and CDR2 SMNVEV (reference sequence). Written as DNA, the CDR3 is TGTGCCAGCAGGTCAGGGGGCGGAGGTCAGCCCCAGCATTTT. As protein: CASRSGGGGQPQHF.

The genes are TRBV5-4 and TRBJ2-5; 10 bases are a match to TRBD2. With 3 bases clipped from V and 1 base from J, the junction kept 3 bases outside the gene matches. The CDR3 has 15 residues. The germline V gene encodes CDR1 SGHNT and CDR2 YYREEE (reference sequence). Here the CDR3 DNA reads TGTGCCAGCAGCTCTAAGCGGGGGGGCCAAGAGACCCAGTACTTC. As protein: CASSSKRGGQETQYF.

V usage is TRBV6-5 and J usage is TRBJ2-3; possibly TRBD2 for D (6 bases). CDR3 size: 15 residues. Germline V lookup: CDR1 MNHEY, CDR2 SVGAGI. The V end was cut by 2 bases, the J end by 4 bases, with 13 bases between. As DNA, the CDR3 is TGTGCCAGCAGTTACACCGCGGGAAGTGCAGATACGCAGTATTTT. Translation: CASSYTAGSADTQYF.

This chain links TRBV7-9 with TRBJ1-2; D uncertain. The V end was cut by 5 bases, the J end by 4 bases, with 8 bases between. This CDR3 has 12 residues. The germline V gene has CDR1 SEHNR and CDR2 FQNEAQ (reference sequence). The CDR3 sequence is CASSQQSYGYTF. For the CDR3, the DNA is TGTGCCAGCAGCCAGCAGAGCTATGGCTACACCTTC.

The chain carries TRBV5-6 and TRBJ2-2; maybe TRBD1 (5 bases). The V and J ends lost 5 bases and 8 bases respectively, with 13 bases between them. The CDR3 consists of 13 residues. Germline CDR1 and CDR2: SGHDT and YYEEEE. CDR3 DNA sequence: TGTGCCAGCAGGTACGACAGAACTGGGGAGCTGTTTTTT. Translation gives CASRYDRTGELFF.

The CDR3: CASSPGQGAIWDTQYF. The CDR3 nucleotides are TGTGCCAGCAGCCCAGGACAGGGGGCGATCTGGGATACGCAGTATTTT. The rearrangement links TRBV27 to TRBJ2-3, with TRBD1 matching over 11 bases. The length of the CDR3 is 16 residues. V dropped 6 bases and J dropped 6; count of bases not matched to a gene: 11. Germline CDR1 is MNHEY and CDR2 is SMNVEV (reference sequence).

The rearrangement joins TRBV6-1 to TRBJ2-1, with TRBD2 matching 7 bases. Germline CDR1 MNHNS, CDR2 SASEGT. CDR3 length equals 12 residues. The V and J ends lost 6 bases and 9 bases, in that order; junction bases with no gene match: 5. The CDR3 DNA reads as TGTGCCAGCAGCCGACTAGCAGGTGAGCAGTTCTTC. This gives the protein CASSRLAGEQFF.

J is TRBJ2-2 and V is TRBV27, with 9 bases aligning to TRBD2. Unmatched junction bases numbered 6, after V lost 6 bases and J lost 1 base. The CDR3 contains 16 residues. Germline V gene lookup returns CDR1 MNHEY and CDR2 SMNVEV (reference sequence). CDR3 DNA: TGTGCCAGCAGCGCAACACTAGCGGGGAACACCGGGGAGCTGTTTTTT. The encoded protein is CASSATLAGNTGELFF.

V and J are TRBV29-1 and TRBJ2-7; D possibly uses TRBD1 or TRBD2 (5 bases each). Germline V CDR1 and CDR2: SQVTM, ANQGSEA. This CDR3 has 12 residues. V was pared by 6 bases and J by 3 bases, with 12 bases between. The CDR3 loop reads CSVRDGIYEQYF. The CDR3 nucleotides are TGCAGCGTCCGGGACGGGATCTACGAGCAGTACTTC.

This chain uses TRBV6-1 with TRBJ2-5; the D is unclear. This CDR3 comprises 11 residues. Germline V lookup: CDR1 MNHNS, CDR2 SASEGT. V shed 6 bases and J shed 3 bases, with 5 bases lying between them. CDR3 sequence: CASSAKETQYF. The CDR3 nucleotides are TGTGCCAGCAGCGCAAAAGAGACCCAGTACTTC.

The rearrangement uses TRBV7-9 and TRBJ2-5; D is possibly TRBD1 (6 bases). The end of the DNA is better explained by TRBJ2-7, so the J call may be wrong. CDR3 size: 14 residues. From germline, CDR1 is SEHNR and CDR2 FQNEAQ (reference sequence). CDR3 sequence (DNA): TGTGCCAGCAGCCGCACAGGGTATGAAGGCGAGCAGTACTTC. Amino acids: CASSRTGYEGEQYF.

The rearrangement joins TRBV19 to TRBJ1-1, with TRBD1 identical over 8 bases. The CDR3 is made up of 14 amino acids. Germline values: CDR1 LNHDA, CDR2 SQIVND (reference sequence). V shed 5 bases and J 4 bases; nucleotides not matched to a gene: 6. The CDR3 reads CASSSRGQGTEAFF. CDR3 coding DNA: TGTGCCAGTAGTTCCAGGGGGCAGGGCACTGAAGCTTTCTTT. Full variable domain (missing parts from reference TRBV19 and TRBJ1-1): DGGITQSPKYLFRKEGQNVTLSCEQNLNHDAMYWYRQDPGQGLRLIYYSQIVNDFQKGDIAEGYSVSREKKESFPLTVTSAQKNPTAFYLCASSSRGQGTEAFFGQGTRLTVV.

This chain connects TRBV6-1 to TRBJ2-7; D is unresolved. Germline CDR1 and CDR2: MNHNS and SASEGT. CDR3 length equals 14 residues. Trimming took off 7 bases at V and 3 bases at J, with 16 bases between the two ends. The CDR3 reads CASTEHATSYEQYF. For the CDR3, the DNA is TGTGCCAGCACCGAACACGCAACCAGCTACGAGCAGTACTTC.

The chain has TRBV27 and TRBJ1-2; 9 nucleotides agree with TRBD1. The CDR3 is 16 amino acids. Germline values: CDR1 MNHEY, CDR2 SMNVEV (reference sequence). Trimming took 2 bases from V and 7 from J; bases not matched to a gene: 11. CDR3 sequence: CASSLSRGDRVSGYTF. CDR3 sequence (DNA): TGTGCCAGCAGTTTAAGTCGGGGGGACAGGGTATCTGGCTACACCTTC.

This chain joins TRBV9 and TRBJ1-2; D unclear. CDR3 size: 19 residues. CDR1 is SGDLS and CDR2 is YYNGEE in the germline V gene. The ends were cut back, 4 bases at V and 0 bases at J, with 25 bases in the middle. The CDR3 loop reads CASSSIPNAGPSPNYGYTF. For the CDR3, the DNA is TGTGCCAGCAGCTCCATCCCGAACGCAGGACCTTCCCCTAACTATGGCTACACCTTC.

The V and J genes are TRBV2 and TRBJ2-1; a weak D match, TRBD2 (5 bases). Trimming took 0 bases from V and 0 from J, leaving 9 bases between them. This CDR3 is 16 amino acids long. Germline values: CDR1 SNHLY, CDR2 FYNNEI. The CDR3 DNA reads TGTGCCAGCAGTGAAGCGTCGGGAAGCTCCTACAATGAGCAGTTCTTC. It translates to CASSEASGSSYNEQFF.